Listed below are T cell receptor beta chains from one sample, sequenced in a study of T cell responses to AZD1222 COVID-19 vaccine. TCRdb's table, derived via immunoSEQ multiplex PCR, lists solely in-frame clones and lacks some. Here the sample spans about 86,000 clones, more than 70% being singletons. The sequences come from peripheral blood, collected 28 days after the second AZD1222 dose. The receptors were gathered from an adult who received the AZD1222 COVID-19 vaccine. CDR3s include the opening cysteine and the closing phenylalanine or tryptophan. Each record gives: J gene, D gene, clone size, V gene, CDR3 DNA, CDR3 protein. A D gene is named only where the DNA matches it firmly. Expanded clones get a size class; other rows say once, few or many, or leave the size out.

j_gene: TRBJ2-7; d_gene: NA; abundance: NA; v_gene: TRBV15; CDR3nt: TGTGCCACCACGGACGGGCACGAGCAGTACTTC; CDR3aa: CATTDGHEQYF
j_gene: TRBJ2-7; d_gene: NA; abundance: NA; v_gene: TRBV5-1; CDR3nt: TGCGCCAGCAGCTGGGGCTTTGGGGGGACGGTCTCCTACGAGCAGTACTTC; CDR3aa: CASSWGFGGTVSYEQYF
j_gene: TRBJ1-3; d_gene: NA; abundance: NA; v_gene: TRBV19; CDR3nt: TGTGCCAGTAGTATCTTCGGACAGTCCTCCTATGGAAACACCATATATTTT; CDR3aa: CASSIFGQSSYGNTIYF
j_gene: TRBJ2-3; d_gene: TRBD2; abundance: NA; v_gene: TRBV2; CDR3nt: TGTGCCAGCAGCGAATGGGCTAGCGGGACGGCAGATACGCAGTATTTT; CDR3aa: CASSEWASGTADTQYF
j_gene: TRBJ2-1; d_gene: NA; abundance: NA; v_gene: TRBV7-9; CDR3nt: TGTGCCAGCAGCCCGCTACTAAGCGATGAGCAGTTCTTC; CDR3aa: CASSPLLSDEQFF
j_gene: TRBJ1-2; d_gene: NA; abundance: NA; v_gene: TRBV5-8; CDR3nt: TGTGCCAGCAGCTTTGGAAAAGGCAACTATGGCTACACCTTC; CDR3aa: CASSFGKGNYGYTF
j_gene: TRBJ1-2; d_gene: TRBD1; abundance: NA; v_gene: TRBV6-4; CDR3nt: TGTGCCAGCAGTCGACAGGGGTGTGGCTACACCTTC; CDR3aa: CASSRQGCGYTF
j_gene: TRBJ1-2; d_gene: NA; abundance: NA; v_gene: TRBV7-2; CDR3nt: TGTGCCAGCCGCTCCCAGGGAGGGTATGGCTACACCTTC; CDR3aa: CASRSQGGYGYTF
j_gene: TRBJ1-1; d_gene: NA; abundance: NA; v_gene: TRBV15; CDR3nt: TGTGCCATCAGCAGGGACGGTCAGAACACTGAAGCTTTCTTT; CDR3aa: CAISRDGQNTEAFF
j_gene: TRBJ2-3; d_gene: NA; abundance: NA; v_gene: TRBV5-5; CDR3nt: TGTGCCAGCAGGGGCGACGGGACGCAGAGCACAGATACGCAGTATTTT; CDR3aa: CASRGDGTQSTDTQYF
j_gene: TRBJ1-6; d_gene: NA; abundance: NA; v_gene: TRBV4-3; CDR3nt: TGCGCCAGCAGCCAAGATGTAGGGTCACCCCTCCACTTT; CDR3aa: CASSQDVGSPLHF
j_gene: TRBJ2-7; d_gene: TRBD2; abundance: NA; v_gene: TRBV13; CDR3nt: TGTGCCAGCAGCTCGGGACTAGCGGGGACCTCCTACGAGCAGTACTTC; CDR3aa: CASSSGLAGTSYEQYF
j_gene: TRBJ2-2; d_gene: TRBD2; abundance: once; v_gene: TRBV4-1; CDR3nt: TGCGCCAGTCTCGGACTAGCGGGAGTAACCGGGGAGCTGTTTTTT; CDR3aa: CASLGLAGVTGELFF
j_gene: TRBJ2-5; d_gene: NA; abundance: NA; v_gene: TRBV19; CDR3nt: TGTGCCAGTAGTACGGGATTCACAGGAAGGGAGACCCAGTACTTC; CDR3aa: CASSTGFTGRETQYF
j_gene: TRBJ1-1; d_gene: NA; abundance: NA; v_gene: TRBV19; CDR3nt: TGTGCCAGTAGAGAACAGGGTATCGCTGAAGCTTTCTTT; CDR3aa: CASREQGIAEAFF
j_gene: TRBJ1-2; d_gene: NA; abundance: once; v_gene: TRBV18; CDR3nt: TGTGCCAGCTCACCACTGGAAGGGTTTGGCTACACCTTC; CDR3aa: CASSPLEGFGYTF
j_gene: TRBJ1-1; d_gene: NA; abundance: NA; v_gene: TRBV11-3; CDR3nt: TGTGCCAGCAGCCCACGTGGACCTAACACTGAAGCTTTCTTT; CDR3aa: CASSPRGPNTEAFF
j_gene: TRBJ2-6; d_gene: NA; abundance: NA; v_gene: TRBV4-3; CDR3nt: TGCGCCAGCAGCCAAGACAGGAGCGGTGGGGCCAACGTCCTGACTTTC; CDR3aa: CASSQDRSGGANVLTF
j_gene: TRBJ2-1; d_gene: NA; abundance: NA; v_gene: TRBV7-2; CDR3nt: TGTGCCAGCAGCGCCCATCTAGGAGGGTCGTACAATGAGCAGTTCTTC; CDR3aa: CASSAHLGGSYNEQFF
j_gene: TRBJ2-3; d_gene: NA; abundance: NA; v_gene: TRBV7-6; CDR3nt: TGTGCCAGCAGTCGTACAGTGAACCCCCCGGATACGCAGTATTTT; CDR3aa: CASSRTVNPPDTQYF
j_gene: TRBJ2-2; d_gene: TRBD2; abundance: NA; v_gene: TRBV27; CDR3nt: TGTGCCAGCAGGAGAAGGGGACTAGCGGGAGAAAACACCGGGGAGCTGTTTTTT; CDR3aa: CASRRRGLAGENTGELFF
j_gene: TRBJ2-7; d_gene: NA; abundance: NA; v_gene: TRBV3-1/TRBV3-2; CDR3nt: TGTGCCAGCAGCCAAGACAAGGACGAGCAGTACTTC; CDR3aa: CASSQDKDEQYF
j_gene: TRBJ2-7; d_gene: NA; abundance: few; v_gene: TRBV19; CDR3nt: TGTGCCAGTAGTATCGGGGGGCCGTCCTACGAGCAGTACTTC; CDR3aa: CASSIGGPSYEQYF
j_gene: TRBJ1-6; d_gene: NA; abundance: NA; v_gene: TRBV4-2; CDR3nt: TGTGCCAGCAGCCAAGATCCGGACAGCTGCTCCTATAATTCACCCCTCCACTTT; CDR3aa: CASSQDPDSCSYNSPLHF
j_gene: TRBJ2-7; d_gene: TRBD1; abundance: NA; v_gene: TRBV19; CDR3nt: TGTGCCAGTAGTGCAGGGACAGGGGGCACCTACGAGCAGTACTTC; CDR3aa: CASSAGTGGTYEQYF
j_gene: TRBJ2-7; d_gene: TRBD2; abundance: few; v_gene: TRBV7-9; CDR3nt: TGTGCCAGCAGCTTCCCGCTAGCGGGAGCCTCCGAGCAGTACTTC; CDR3aa: CASSFPLAGASEQYF
j_gene: TRBJ2-1; d_gene: NA; abundance: once; v_gene: TRBV29-1; CDR3nt: TGCAGCGTTGTTCGGCAGAGTTGGAATGAGCAGTTCTTC; CDR3aa: CSVVRQSWNEQFF
j_gene: TRBJ2-3; d_gene: NA; abundance: NA; v_gene: TRBV7-2; CDR3nt: TGTGCCAGCAGCTCAAACCGAGGGAACACAGATACGCAGTATTTT; CDR3aa: CASSSNRGNTDTQYF
j_gene: TRBJ2-1; d_gene: TRBD2; abundance: NA; v_gene: TRBV13; CDR3nt: TGTGCCAGCAGCCTGACTAGCGGGAGAGGTTACGGTGAGCAGTTCTTC; CDR3aa: CASSLTSGRGYGEQFF
j_gene: TRBJ2-5; d_gene: TRBD1; abundance: NA; v_gene: TRBV7-8; CDR3nt: TGTGCCAGCAGCCCCACCCGAGACAGGGGGCGCCGGGAGACCCAGTACTTC; CDR3aa: CASSPTRDRGRRETQYF
j_gene: TRBJ2-5; d_gene: NA; abundance: NA; v_gene: TRBV7-9; CDR3nt: TGTGCCAGCAGCTCGGACGTGGGTCAAGAGACCCAGTACTTC; CDR3aa: CASSSDVGQETQYF
j_gene: TRBJ2-3; d_gene: NA; abundance: NA; v_gene: TRBV28; CDR3nt: TGTGCCAGCAAAATAACCGGACTAAGCACAGATACGCAGTATTTT; CDR3aa: CASKITGLSTDTQYF
j_gene: TRBJ2-7; d_gene: TRBD1; abundance: once; v_gene: TRBV6-5; CDR3nt: TGTGCCAGCAGTTCATCCGGGACAGGGGGCTACGAGCAGTACTTC; CDR3aa: CASSSSGTGGYEQYF
j_gene: TRBJ1-1; d_gene: NA; abundance: NA; v_gene: TRBV5-1; CDR3nt: TGCGCCAGCAGCTTGGTGGGCAGTACATTGAACACTGAAGCTTTCTTT; CDR3aa: CASSLVGSTLNTEAFF
j_gene: TRBJ1-2; d_gene: NA; abundance: once; v_gene: TRBV7-9; CDR3nt: TGTGCCAGCAGCTTAGTTTCGGAGCTAAAGGCGTTC; CDR3aa: CASSLVSELKAF
j_gene: TRBJ2-3; d_gene: NA; abundance: NA; v_gene: TRBV5-1; CDR3nt: TGCGCCAGCACCCCAGGGGACACAGATACGCAGTATTTT; CDR3aa: CASTPGDTDTQYF
j_gene: TRBJ1-3; d_gene: NA; abundance: NA; v_gene: TRBV5-5; CDR3nt: TGTGCCAGCAGCCCAACAGTAACGCAAGGAAACACCATATATTTT; CDR3aa: CASSPTVTQGNTIYF
j_gene: TRBJ2-3; d_gene: TRBD2; abundance: NA; v_gene: TRBV2; CDR3nt: TGTGCCACCAATCCAGCGGGAGGCACAGATACGCAGTATTTT; CDR3aa: CATNPAGGTDTQYF
j_gene: TRBJ2-2; d_gene: TRBD2; abundance: NA; v_gene: TRBV20-1; CDR3nt: TGCAGTGCTAGTGGTCCTAGCGGGAGGCCGGGTTATAACACCGGGGAGCTGTTTTTT; CDR3aa: CSASGPSGRPGYNTGELFF
j_gene: TRBJ2-7; d_gene: NA; abundance: NA; v_gene: TRBV6-5; CDR3nt: TGTGCCAGCAGTTACTCGACGGGCTACGAGCAGTACTTC; CDR3aa: CASSYSTGYEQYF